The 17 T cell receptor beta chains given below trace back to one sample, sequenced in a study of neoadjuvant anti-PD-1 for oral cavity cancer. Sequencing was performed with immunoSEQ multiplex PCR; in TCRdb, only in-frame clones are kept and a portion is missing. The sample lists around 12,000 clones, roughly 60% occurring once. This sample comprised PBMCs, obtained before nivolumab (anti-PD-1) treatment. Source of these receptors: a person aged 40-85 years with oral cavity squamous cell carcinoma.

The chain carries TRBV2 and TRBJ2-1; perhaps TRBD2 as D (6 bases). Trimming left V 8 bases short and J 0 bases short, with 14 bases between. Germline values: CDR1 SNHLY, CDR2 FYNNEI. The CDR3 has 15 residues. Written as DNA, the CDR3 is TGTGCCAGCGGCCGGGACTCGAGCTCCTACAATGAGCAGTTCTTC. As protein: CASGRDSSSYNEQFF.

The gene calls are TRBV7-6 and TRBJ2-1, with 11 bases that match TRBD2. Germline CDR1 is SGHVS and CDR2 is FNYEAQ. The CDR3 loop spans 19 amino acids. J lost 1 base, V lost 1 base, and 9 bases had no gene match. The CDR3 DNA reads TGTGCCAGCAGCTTAGGGGCTACTAGCGGGAGTTCGTCCTACAATGAGCAGTTCTTC. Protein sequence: CASSLGATSGSSSYNEQFF. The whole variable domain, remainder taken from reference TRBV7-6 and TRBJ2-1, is GAGVSQSPRYKVTKRGQDVALRCDPISGHVSLYWYRQALGQGPEFLTYFNYEAQQDKSGLPNDRFSAERPEGSISTLTIQRTEQRDSAMYRCASSLGATSGSSSYNEQFFGPGTRLTVL.

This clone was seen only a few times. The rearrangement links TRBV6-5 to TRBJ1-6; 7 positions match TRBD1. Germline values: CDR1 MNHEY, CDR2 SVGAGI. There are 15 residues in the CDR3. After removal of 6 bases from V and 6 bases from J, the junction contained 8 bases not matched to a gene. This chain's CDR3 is CASSASRDSNSPLHF. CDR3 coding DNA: TGTGCCAGCAGCGCATCCCGGGACAGTAATTCACCCCTCCACTTT.

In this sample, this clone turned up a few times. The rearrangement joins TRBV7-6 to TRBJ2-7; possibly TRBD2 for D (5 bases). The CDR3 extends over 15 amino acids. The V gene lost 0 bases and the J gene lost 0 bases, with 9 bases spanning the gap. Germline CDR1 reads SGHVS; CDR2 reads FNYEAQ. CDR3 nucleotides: TGTGCCAGCAGCTTAGCCGGGGATAGCTCCTACGAGCAGTACTTC. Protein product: CASSLAGDSSYEQYF.

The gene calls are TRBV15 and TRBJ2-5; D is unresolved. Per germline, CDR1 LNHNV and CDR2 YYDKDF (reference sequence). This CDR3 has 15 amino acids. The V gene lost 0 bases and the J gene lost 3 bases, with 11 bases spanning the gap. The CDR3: CATSRDLNIEETQYF. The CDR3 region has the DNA TGTGCCACCAGCAGAGATCTGAACATAGAAGAGACCCAGTACTTC.

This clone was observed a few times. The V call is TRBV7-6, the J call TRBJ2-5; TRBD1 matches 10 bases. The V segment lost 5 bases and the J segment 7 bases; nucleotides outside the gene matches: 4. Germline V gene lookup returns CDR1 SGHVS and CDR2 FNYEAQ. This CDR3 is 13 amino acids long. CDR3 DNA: TGTGCCAGCAGCGGACAGGGGGGAAGGACCCAGTACTTC. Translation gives CASSGQGGRTQYF.

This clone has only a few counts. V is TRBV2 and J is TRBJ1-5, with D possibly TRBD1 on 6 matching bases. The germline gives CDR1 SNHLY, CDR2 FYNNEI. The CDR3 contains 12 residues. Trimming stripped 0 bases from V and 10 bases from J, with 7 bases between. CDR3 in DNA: TGTGCCAGCAGTGAAGCAGGGGGACCCCAGCATTTT. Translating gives CASSEAGGPQHF.

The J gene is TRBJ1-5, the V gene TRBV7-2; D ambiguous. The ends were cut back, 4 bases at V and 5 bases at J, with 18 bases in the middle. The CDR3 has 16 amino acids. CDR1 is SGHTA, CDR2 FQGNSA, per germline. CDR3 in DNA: TGTGCCAGCAGCTCTAGGTTCGGAAGGGATCATCAGCCCCAGCATTTT. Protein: CASSSRFGRDHQPQHF.

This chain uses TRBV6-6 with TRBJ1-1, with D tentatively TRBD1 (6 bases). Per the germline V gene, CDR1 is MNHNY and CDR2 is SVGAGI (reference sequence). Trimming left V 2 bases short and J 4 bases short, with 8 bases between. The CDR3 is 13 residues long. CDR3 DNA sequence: TGTGCCAGCAGTTACGGGGGGGCCACTGAAGCTTTCTTT. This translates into CASSYGGATEAFF.

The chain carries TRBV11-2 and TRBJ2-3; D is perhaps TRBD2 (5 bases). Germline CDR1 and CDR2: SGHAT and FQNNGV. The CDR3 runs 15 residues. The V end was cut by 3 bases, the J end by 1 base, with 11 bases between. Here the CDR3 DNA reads TGTGCCAGCAGCTTCCAAGCGGAACGCACAGATACGCAGTATTTT. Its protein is CASSFQAERTDTQYF.

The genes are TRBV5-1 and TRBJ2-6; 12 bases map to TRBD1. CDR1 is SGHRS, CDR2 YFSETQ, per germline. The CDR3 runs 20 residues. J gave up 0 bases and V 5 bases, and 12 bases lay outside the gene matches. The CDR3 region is CASRLPGTGGKNSGANVLTF. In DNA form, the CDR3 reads TGCGCCAGCAGGTTGCCCGGGACAGGGGGCAAAAACTCTGGGGCCAACGTCCTGACTTTC.

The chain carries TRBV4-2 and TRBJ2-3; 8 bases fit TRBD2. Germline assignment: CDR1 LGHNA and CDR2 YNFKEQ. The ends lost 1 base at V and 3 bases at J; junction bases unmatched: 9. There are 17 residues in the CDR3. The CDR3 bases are TGTGCCAGCAGCCAAGTGAAGGCGGGAGGAGGGACAGATACGCAGTATTTT. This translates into CASSQVKAGGGTDTQYF.

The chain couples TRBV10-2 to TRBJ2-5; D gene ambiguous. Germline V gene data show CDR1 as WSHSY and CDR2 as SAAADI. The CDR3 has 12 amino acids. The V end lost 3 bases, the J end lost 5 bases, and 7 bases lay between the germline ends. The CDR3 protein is CASSDSMETQYF. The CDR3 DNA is TGCGCCAGCAGTGACTCAATGGAGACCCAGTACTTC.

The DNA for the CDR3 is TGTGCCAGCAGCCCCCGGACTAGCGTGAGCACAGATACGCAGTATTTT. This codes for CASSPRTSVSTDTQYF. The genes are TRBV14 and TRBJ2-3; 9 bases line up with TRBD2. After removal of 4 bases from V and 0 bases from J, the junction contained 5 bases not matched to a gene. The CDR3 extends over 16 amino acids. The germline CDR1 and CDR2 sequences are SGHDN and FVKESK.

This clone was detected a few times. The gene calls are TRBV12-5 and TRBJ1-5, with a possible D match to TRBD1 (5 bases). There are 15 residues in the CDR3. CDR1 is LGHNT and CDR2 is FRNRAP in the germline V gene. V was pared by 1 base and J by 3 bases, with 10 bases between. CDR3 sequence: CASGLDWDSNQPQHF. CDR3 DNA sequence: TGTGCTAGTGGTTTGGACTGGGACTCCAATCAGCCCCAGCATTTT. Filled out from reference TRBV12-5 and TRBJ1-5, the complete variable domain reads DARVTQTPRHKVTEMGQEVTMRCQPILGHNTVFWYRQTMMQGLELLAYFRNRAPLDDSGMPKDRFSAEMPDATLATLKIQPSEPRDSAVYFCASGLDWDSNQPQHFGDGTRLSIL.

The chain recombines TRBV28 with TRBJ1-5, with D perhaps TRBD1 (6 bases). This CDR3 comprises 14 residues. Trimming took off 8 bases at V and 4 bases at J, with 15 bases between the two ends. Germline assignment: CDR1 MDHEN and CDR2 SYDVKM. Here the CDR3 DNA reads TGTGCCAGCGATGGGGGCAGGGGAAATCAGCCCCAGCATTTT. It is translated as CASDGGRGNQPQHF.

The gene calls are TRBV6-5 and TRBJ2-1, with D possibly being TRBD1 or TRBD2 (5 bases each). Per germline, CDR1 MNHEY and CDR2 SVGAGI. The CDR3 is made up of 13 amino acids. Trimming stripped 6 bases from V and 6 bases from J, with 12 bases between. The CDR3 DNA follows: TGTGCCAGCAGCCCCATGAGGGGCAATGAGCAGTTCTTC. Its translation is CASSPMRGNEQFF.